This entry lists 27 T cell receptor beta chains sequenced from one sample in a study of neurological immune-mediated disorders (dated by TCRdb to the late 2010s). Library construction relied on 5' RACE. Data came from an Illumina HiSeq 2500. TCRdb handled the public reads itself, with Q25 trimming in fastp and clone calling in MiXCR, and kept productive beta chains. All rows with the same CDR3 protein become a single entry with the most common DNA and genes. In this sample the table shows under 90,000 distinct CDR3 sequences, 9% to 12% of which occur a single time. Of the sample, about 1.8% falls within the top ten clones. The sample consisted of PBMCs. Receptors originate from a man in his forties in good health.

This clonotype was observed many times. In DNA, the CDR3 is TGTGCCAGCTCACCAGAGACAGGCTCCACAGATACGCAGTATTTT. Protein: CASSPETGSTDTQYF. The rearrangement links TRBV18 to TRBJ2-3, with D perhaps matching TRBD1 (6 bases). V lost 2 bases and J lost 2, with 11 bases in between. Germline-derived CDR1 and CDR2 are KGHSH and LQKENI. This CDR3 has 15 residues.

This clonotype was recorded at least ten times. V and J are TRBV12-3 or TRBV12-4 and TRBJ2-1; TRBD2 might be the D (5 bases). The V end lost 2 bases, the J end lost 1 base, and 12 bases lay between the germline ends. The CDR3 runs to 16 residues. The CDR3 region is CASSLTDYGSYNEQFF. The DNA of the CDR3 is TGTGCCAGCAGTTTAACCGACTACGGGTCCTACAATGAGCAGTTCTTC.

This clonotype has at least ten counts. The chain is built from TRBV19 and TRBJ2-3, with D uncertain. Germline-derived CDR1 and CDR2 are LNHDA and SQIVND (reference sequence). The CDR3 consists of 13 residues. V was clipped by 5 bases and J by 6 bases, with 12 bases between them. CDR3 nucleotide sequence: TGTGCCAGTAGTGGACGGATCCGGGATACGCAGTATTTT. Its translation is CASSGRIRDTQYF.

This clonotype was observed at least ten times. The chain uses TRBV18 and TRBJ2-1, with TRBD2 matching 8 bases. Germline lookup yields CDR1 KGHSH and CDR2 LQKENI. The J segment lost 4 bases and the V segment lost 6 bases, leaving 11 bases of the junction unmatched. There are 16 residues in the CDR3. The CDR3 reads CASSTPERGSYNEQFF. The CDR3 nucleotides are TGTGCCAGCTCCACACCGGAGCGGGGGAGTTACAATGAGCAGTTCTTC.

This clonotype was counted ten times or more. The rearrangement links TRBV12-3 or TRBV12-4 to TRBJ2-7; no clear D. V lost 3 bases and J lost 2, with 8 bases in between. CDR3 length: 13 amino acids. The CDR3 bases are TGTGCCAGCAGTTTGGCAGGACCCTACGAGCAGTACTTC. It translates to CASSLAGPYEQYF.

This clonotype came up many times. The chain uses TRBV29-1 and TRBJ1-2; D remains ambiguous. The CDR3 is 9 residues long. In germline, CDR1 is SQVTM, CDR2 ANQGSEA. V was cut by 6 bases and J by 8 bases, with 7 bases left in between. The CDR3 loop is CSVREGYTF. The DNA of the CDR3 is TGCAGCGTGCGGGAGGGCTACACCTTC. Using reference TRBV29-1 and TRBJ1-2 for the parts outside the CDR3, the full variable domain is SAVISQKPSRDICQRGTSLTIQCQVDSQVTMMFWYRQQPGQSLTLIATANQGSEATYESGFVIDKFPISRPNLTFSTLTVSNMSPEDSSIYLCSVREGYTFGSGTRLTVV.

This clonotype was seen at least ten times. V usage is TRBV5-1 and J usage is TRBJ1-2; maybe TRBD1 (6 bases). Germline V gene data show CDR1 as SGHRS and CDR2 as YFSETQ. V gave up 0 bases and J gave up 0 bases, with 9 bases separating them. The CDR3 totals 15 residues. CDR3 nucleotides: TGCGCCAGCAGCTTGGAGGGGGGAGCTAACTATGGCTACACCTTC. Amino acids: CASSLEGGANYGYTF.

This clonotype showed up many times. The chain has TRBV28 and TRBJ2-1, with 11 bases matching TRBD2. V lost 5 bases, J lost 2 bases, and 5 bases stayed unmatched. CDR1 MDHEN and CDR2 SYDVKM come from the germline V gene. The CDR3 sequence is 16 residues long. Here the CDR3 reads CASSPGLAETYNEQFF. CDR3 DNA: TGTGCCAGCAGTCCGGGACTAGCGGAGACCTACAATGAGCAGTTCTTC.

This clonotype has a count of ten or more. The chain employs TRBV5-6 and TRBJ2-1; TRBD2 is a possible D gene (5 bases). CDR3 length: 12 residues. Germline CDR1 SGHDT, CDR2 YYEEEE. Trimming pared 2 bases from V and 5 bases from J, leaving 5 bases between. CDR3 nucleotide sequence: TGTGCCAGCAGCTTCGGGAACAATGAGCAGTTCTTC. It codes for CASSFGNNEQFF.

This clonotype occurred many times. V usage is TRBV11-1 and J usage is TRBJ2-5, with D perhaps matching TRBD1 (6 bases). In germline, CDR1 is SGHAT, CDR2 FQDESV (reference sequence). This CDR3 comprises 15 residues. V was pared by 3 bases and J by 2 bases, with 13 bases between. The CDR3 nucleotides are TGTGCCAGCAGCTTTGGTGGAGGACAGCAAGAGACCCAGTACTTC. Residues: CASSFGGGQQETQYF. The full variable domain, with the rest looked up from reference TRBV11-1 and TRBJ2-5, is EAEVAQSPRYKITEKSQAVAFWCDPISGHATLYWYRQILGQGPELLVQFQDESVVDDSQLPKDRFSAERLKGVDSTLKIQPAELGDSAMYLCASSFGGGQQETQYFGPGTRLLVL.

This clonotype was seen repeatedly, ten times or more. J is TRBJ2-5 and V is TRBV9; TRBD2 matches 13 bases. Germline V gene data show CDR1 as SGDLS and CDR2 as YYNGEE. The CDR3 spans 18 residues. The junction had 10 bases not matched to a gene; V was cut back by 0 bases and J by 5 bases. In nucleotides, the CDR3 is TGTGCCAGCAGCGTAGGGACTAGCGGGAGTGGTTACATCGAGACCCAGTACTTC. It translates to CASSVGTSGSGYIETQYF.

In its sample, this clonotype was seen many times. The chain recombines TRBV14 with TRBJ2-2; 7 bases match TRBD1. The length of the CDR3 is 16 residues. V was pared by 4 bases and J by 1 base, with 6 bases of the junction left unmatched. CDR1 is SGHDN and CDR2 is FVKESK in the germline V gene. In DNA form, the CDR3 reads TGTGCCAGCAGCCCCGAGGACAGGATGAACACCGGGGAGCTGTTTTTT. It specifies CASSPEDRMNTGELFF. Supplemented by reference TRBV14 and TRBJ2-2, the full variable domain reads EAGVTQFPSHSVIEKGQTVTLRCDPISGHDNLYWYRRVMGKEIKFLLHFVKESKQDESGMPNNRFLAERTGGTYSTLKVQPAELEDSGVYFCASSPEDRMNTGELFFGEGSRLTVL.

A remark on this clonotype: A read error may explain this, as a much larger clone is one base away. The V call is TRBV20-1, the J call TRBJ2-4, with TRBD2 matching 8 bases. Germline lookup yields CDR1 DFQATT and CDR2 SNEGSKA (reference sequence). The CDR3 contains 13 residues. V lost 7 bases, J lost 9 bases, and 11 bases stayed unmatched. CDR3 protein: CSVGTGGPSIQYF. Written as DNA, the CDR3 is TGCAGTGTTGGGACGGGGGGGCCAAGCATTCAGTACTTC.

This clonotype showed up many times. The CDR3 sequence is CASSYTGGLAGELFF. CDR3 in DNA: TGCGCCAGCAGCTACACAGGGGGCTTAGCCGGGGAGCTGTTTTTT. V is TRBV5-1 and J is TRBJ2-2; 9 bases agree with TRBD1. This CDR3 spans 15 amino acids. Germline V CDR1 and CDR2: SGHRS, YFSETQ. With 3 bases clipped from V and 6 bases from J, the junction kept 6 bases outside the gene matches.

This clonotype was counted many times. The chain carries TRBV2 and TRBJ2-1; no definite D call. This CDR3 has 15 amino acids. Trimming pared 4 bases from V and 3 bases from J, leaving 13 bases between. Per germline, CDR1 SNHLY and CDR2 FYNNEI. The CDR3 nucleotides read TGTGCCAGCAGTGCCCATTCAGGAGTCTACAATGAGCAGTTCTTC. Protein product: CASSAHSGVYNEQFF.

In regard to this clonotype: This may be a read error: a much more frequent sequence differs by one nucleotide. The chain combines TRBV5-6 with TRBJ2-7; TRBD1 matches at 8 bases. CDR3 length equals 15 residues. Germline V gives CDR1 SGHDT, CDR2 YYEEEE. CDR3 DNA: TGTGCCAGCAGCTTGTTCCAGGGGGCAGGCTACGAGCGGTACTTC. This translates into CASSLFQGAGYERYF.

This sequence joins TRBV18 and TRBJ1-3; D not certain. V lost 2 bases and J 0 bases, leaving 8 bases between the germline ends. The CDR3 runs 15 residues. Germline V lookup: CDR1 KGHSH, CDR2 LQKENI. CDR3 nucleotide sequence: TGTGCCAGCTCACCAACGGCCGGCTCTGGAAACACCATATATTTT. Its translation is CASSPTAGSGNTIYF.

This clonotype was recorded many times. The chain is built from TRBV7-8 and TRBJ2-1; D ambiguous. V gave up 5 bases and J gave up 8 bases, with 19 bases separating them. The germline V gene has CDR1 SGHVS and CDR2 FQNEAQ. This CDR3 spans 15 amino acids. The CDR3 region has the DNA TGTGCCAGCAGCCAGAAGGTCTCGACGGGTGATGAGCAGTTCTTC. Translated, it gives CASSQKVSTGDEQFF.

The rearrangement joins TRBV2 to TRBJ2-1; 10 bases are a match to TRBD2. The germline V gene has CDR1 SNHLY and CDR2 FYNNEI. Unmatched junction bases numbered 4, after V lost 4 bases and J lost 7 bases. This CDR3 has 14 residues. The CDR3 region is CASSGLAGLNEQFF. The CDR3 bases are TGTGCCAGCAGTGGACTAGCGGGTCTTAATGAGCAGTTCTTC.

This clonotype was detected many times. This chain connects TRBV11-3 to TRBJ2-1; D may be TRBD2 (6 bases). V was trimmed by 4 bases and J by 5 bases, leaving 21 bases between them. From germline, CDR1 is SGHNT and CDR2 YENEEA. CDR3 length equals 17 residues. DNA of the CDR3: TGTGCCAGCAGCTCGTCCAGCGGGTTGGGTTATAACAATGAGCAGTTCTTC. Protein sequence: CASSSSSGLGYNNEQFF.

This clonotype was recorded at least ten times. This sequence joins TRBV5-1 and TRBJ2-1; 9 nucleotides align to TRBD2. Losses at the gene ends were 6 bases for V and 5 bases for J; bases not matched to a gene: 9. Germline V gene lookup returns CDR1 SGHRS and CDR2 YFSETQ. The CDR3 sequence is 15 residues long. The CDR3 here is CASTVGLASNNEQFF. The CDR3 region has the DNA TGCGCCAGCACGGTGGGACTAGCTTCCAACAATGAGCAGTTCTTC.

This clonotype has ten or more counts. The chain recombines TRBV7-8 with TRBJ1-1, with D uncertain. The CDR3 length is 13 residues. Germline CDR1 and CDR2: SGHVS and FQNEAQ. V was cut by 2 bases and J by 1 base, with 5 bases left in between. The CDR3 DNA sequence: TGTGCCAGCAGCTTAAACACGAACACTGAAGCTTTCTTT. Protein product: CASSLNTNTEAFF.

This clonotype has ten or more counts. The V call is TRBV27, the J call TRBJ2-7; D tentatively reads TRBD1 or TRBD2 (5 bases each). The CDR3 has 13 amino acids. CDR1 and CDR2 from the germline V gene are MNHEY and SMNVEV (reference sequence). Trimming removed 2 bases from V and 6 bases from J, with 11 bases in between. DNA of the CDR3: TGTGCCAGCAGTTTAGGGACGTCTTCCGAGCAGTACTTC. This encodes CASSLGTSSEQYF.

This clonotype appeared many times. Here the CDR3 reads CASSLSVESYNEQFF. The CDR3 nucleotides read TGTGCCAGTTCCCTATCGGTCGAGTCCTACAATGAGCAGTTCTTC. The V gene is TRBV2, the J gene TRBJ2-1, with D unclear. Germline assignment: CDR1 SNHLY and CDR2 FYNNEI. This CDR3 spans 15 amino acids. The V gene lost 9 bases and the J gene lost 1 base, with 16 bases spanning the gap.

Ten or more counts support this clonotype. This sequence joins TRBV9 and TRBJ2-7; 8 positions match TRBD1. Germline V CDR1 and CDR2: SGDLS, YYNGEE. The CDR3 contains 18 residues. Trimming cost V 4 bases and J 3 bases; bases outside gene matches: 18. CDR3 DNA sequence: TGTGCCAGCAGCCCCCGGCGATCGGGAACAGGGGGGTTCTACGAGCAGTACTTC. Its translation: CASSPRRSGTGGFYEQYF.

This clonotype has ten or more counts. The chain recombines TRBV5-1 with TRBJ2-7, with TRBD2 matching 11 bases. The J segment lost 0 bases and the V segment lost 6 bases, leaving 14 bases of the junction unmatched. The germline V gene has CDR1 SGHRS and CDR2 YFSETQ. The CDR3 is made up of 18 amino acids. CDR3 sequence: CASTLRPLAGASSYEQYF. The CDR3 DNA is TGCGCCAGCACCTTAAGGCCACTAGCGGGGGCCTCCTCCTACGAGCAGTACTTC.

This clonotype was observed at least ten times. This chain joins TRBV11-2 and TRBJ1-2, with 8 bases identical to TRBD1. The J segment lost 2 bases and the V segment lost 3 bases, leaving 8 bases of the junction unmatched. The CDR3 has 16 residues. Per the germline V gene, CDR1 is SGHAT and CDR2 is FQNNGV. CDR3 DNA sequence: TGTGCCAGCAGCTTGGCCGGGACAGGAGTCAACTATGGCTACACCTTC. Translation: CASSLAGTGVNYGYTF. The full variable domain, its missing parts supplied by reference TRBV11-2 and TRBJ1-2, is EAGVAQSPRYKIIEKRQSVAFWCNPISGHATLYWYQQILGQGPKLLIQFQNNGVVDDSQLPKDRFSAERLKGVDSTLKIQPAKLEDSAVYLCASSLAGTGVNYGYTFGSGTRLTVV.